Below, one T cell receptor (beta chain) is given with its context. The CDR3 is made up of 17 amino acids. Germline lookup yields CDR1 LNHDA and CDR2 SQIVND (reference sequence). V was pared by 4 bases and J by 6 bases, with 13 bases of the junction left unmatched. The time point was: pretreatment peripheral blood. The data are from a study of PD-L1 blockade in urothelial cancer. Profiled with immunoSEQ multiplex PCR; TCRdb holds only in-frame clones, not every one. The sample has around 130,000 clones, about 88% seen once. This chain connects TRBV19 to TRBJ2-1, with 9 bases matching TRBD2. This clonotype originated in a man in his fifties with urothelial cancer. Sequenced here: PBMCs, sampled around atezolizumab (anti-PD-L1) treatment. This chain's CDR3 is CASSTRSGTSYGNEQFF. The CDR3 DNA is TGTGCCAGTAGTACCAGATCCGGGACTAGCTACGGCAATGAGCAGTTCTTC. The full variable domain, with the rest looked up from reference TRBV19 and TRBJ2-1, is DGGITQSPKYLFRKEGQNVTLSCEQNLNHDAMYWYRQDPGQGLRLIYYSQIVNDFQKGDIAEGYSVSREKKESFPLTVTSAQKNPTAFYLCASSTRSGTSYGNEQFFGPGTRLTVL.